This is a list of T cell receptor beta chains from one sample in a study of cytomegalovirus exposure and HLA in healthy donors. Repertoires were generated with immunoSEQ multiplex PCR, while TCRdb's copy carries only in-frame clones and drops some. Recorded for this sample: around 52,000 clones. Input material: PBMCs. The source is a man aged 40-50 years in good health and CMV-seropositive. CDR3s include the opening cysteine and the closing phenylalanine or tryptophan. D genes are given only for firm matches.

TRBV6-5	TRBJ2-5	TRBD2	15	TGTGCCAGCAGTAAGGGACTAGCCGTTCGTGAGACCCAGTACTTC	CASSKGLAVRETQYF
TRBV14	TRBJ2-3	NA	15	TGTGCCAGCAGCATCGGCAGGGCTAGCACAGATACGCAGTATTTT	CASSIGRASTDTQYF
TRBV5-1	TRBJ2-5	TRBD2	15	TGCGCCAGCAGCGCGGGGGAGAACTGGATAGAGACCCAGTACTTC	CASSAGENWIETQYF
TRBV30	TRBJ2-1	TRBD2	14	TGTGCCTGGAGTCCTGGACTAGAGTACAATGAGCAGTTCTTC	CAWSPGLEYNEQFF
TRBV5-1	TRBJ2-7	NA	11	TGCGCCAGCAGCTCAGGGGACGAGCAGTACTTC	CASSSGDEQYF
TRBV25-1	TRBJ2-1	NA	17	TGTGCCAGCAGTGAAGAGGGAGGCCAGGTGCCCTACAATGAGCAGTTCTTC	CASSEEGGQVPYNEQFF
TRBV7-9	TRBJ2-7	TRBD1	14	TGTGCCAGCAGCTCGACAGGGGGGAGCAACGAGCAGTACTTC	CASSSTGGSNEQYF
TRBV27	TRBJ1-2	TRBD1	14	TGTGCCAGCAGTCCAACAGGGGGCCTAAGGGGCTACACCTTC	CASSPTGGLRGYTF
TRBV29-1	TRBJ2-3	NA	15	TGCAGCGCCGTCCCCAGGGATGGTCGAACAGATACGCAGTATTTT	CSAVPRDGRTDTQYF
TRBV19	TRBJ2-7	TRBD2	14	TGTGCCAGTAGTTTCGCGGGAGGAGGCTACGAGCAGTACTTC	CASSFAGGGYEQYF
TRBV10-3	TRBJ2-3	NA	15	TGTGCCATCAGTTTAGCGGAGGCTAGCACAGATACGCAGTATTTT	CAISLAEASTDTQYF
TRBV6-5	TRBJ2-7	NA	14	TGTGCCAGCAGTGAACCGACGGGTTCTTACGAGCAGTACTTC	CASSEPTGSYEQYF
TRBV30	TRBJ1-3	NA	15	TGTGCCTGGAATCTGGGCATATTCTCTGGAAACACCATATATTTT	CAWNLGIFSGNTIYF
TRBV6-1	TRBJ1-4	NA	14	TGTGCCAGCAGTGAAAGCGCGGGGCTGGAAAAACTGTTTTTT	CASSESAGLEKLFF
TRBV30	TRBJ1-2	TRBD1	13	TGTGCCTGGTCCATACAGGGGCACTATGGCTACACCTTC	CAWSIQGHYGYTF
TRBV11-3	TRBJ2-7	NA	15	TGTGCCAGCAGCTTGGGTCACAGGGACCAGTACGAGCAGTACTTC	CASSLGHRDQYEQYF
TRBV20-1	TRBJ2-3	NA	10	TGCAGTCTCCAGGGGGATACGCAGTATTTT	CSLQGDTQYF
TRBV7-2	TRBJ2-7	TRBD2	15	TGTGCCAGCAGCTGGACTAGCGTAGACCCCTACGAGCAGTACTTC	CASSWTSVDPYEQYF
TRBV6-1	TRBJ1-2	NA	13	TGTGCCAGCAGCGCAGGGACTGGGGGGGGCTACACCTTC	CASSAGTGGGYTF
TRBV11-3	TRBJ2-5	NA	13	TGTGCCAGCAGCTTGAACTTCCAAGAGACCCAGTACTTC	CASSLNFQETQYF
TRBV7-9	TRBJ1-5	TRBD1	14	TGTGCCAGCGGGACAGGCCCTAGCAATCAGCCCCAGCATTTT	CASGTGPSNQPQHF
TRBV14	TRBJ2-5	TRBD2	15	TGTGCCAGCAGCCCCCGGACTAGTCGGGAGGAGACCCAGTACTTC	CASSPRTSREETQYF
TRBV7-3	TRBJ1-1	NA	12	TGTGCCAGCAGCTTAACGGGACAAGAAGCTTTCTTT	CASSLTGQEAFF
TRBV11-3	TRBJ1-5	NA	18	TGTGCCAGCAGCTTTAGGTCAACGGGACTCTTCTCCAATCAGCCCCAGCATTTT	CASSFRSTGLFSNQPQHF
TRBV5-6	TRBJ2-7	NA	15	TGTGCCAGCAGCGGGGGACATATTAACTCCTACGAGCAGTACTTC	CASSGGHINSYEQYF
TRBV28	TRBJ2-7	TRBD1	15	TGTGCCAGCAGCCCCCCCGGGACAGGGGCCTACGAGCAGTACTTC	CASSPPGTGAYEQYF
TRBV4-2	TRBJ2-7	TRBD2	17	TGTGCCAGCAGCCAAGATCTAGCGGGGGGTTTATACTACGAGCAGTACTTC	CASSQDLAGGLYYEQYF
TRBV6-1	TRBJ2-7	TRBD2	15	TGTGCCAGCAGTGAAGGAGCGGGAGCTGGCCACGAGCAGTACTTC	CASSEGAGAGHEQYF
TRBV7-2	TRBJ2-7	TRBD2	15	TGTGCCAGCAGCTTAGCCCTAGCGGGGGTCTACGAGCAGTACTTC	CASSLALAGVYEQYF